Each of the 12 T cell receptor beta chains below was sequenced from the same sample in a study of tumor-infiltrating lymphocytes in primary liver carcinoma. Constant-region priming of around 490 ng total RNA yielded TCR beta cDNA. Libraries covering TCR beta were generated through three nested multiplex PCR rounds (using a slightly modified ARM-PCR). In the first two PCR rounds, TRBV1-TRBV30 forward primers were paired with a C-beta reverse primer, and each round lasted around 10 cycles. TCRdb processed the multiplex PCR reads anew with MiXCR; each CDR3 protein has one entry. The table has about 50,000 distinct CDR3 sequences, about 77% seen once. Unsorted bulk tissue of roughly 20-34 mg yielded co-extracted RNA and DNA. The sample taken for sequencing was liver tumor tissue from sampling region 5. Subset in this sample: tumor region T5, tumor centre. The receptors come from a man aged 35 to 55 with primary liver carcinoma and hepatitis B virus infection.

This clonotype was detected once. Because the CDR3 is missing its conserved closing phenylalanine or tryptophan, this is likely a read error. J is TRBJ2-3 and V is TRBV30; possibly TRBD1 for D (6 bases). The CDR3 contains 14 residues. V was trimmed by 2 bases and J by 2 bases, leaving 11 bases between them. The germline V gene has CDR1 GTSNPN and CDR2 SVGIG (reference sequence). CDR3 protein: CAWSTGNFTDTQYS. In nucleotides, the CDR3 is TGTGCCTGGAGTACAGGGAACTTCACAGATACGCAGTATTCT.

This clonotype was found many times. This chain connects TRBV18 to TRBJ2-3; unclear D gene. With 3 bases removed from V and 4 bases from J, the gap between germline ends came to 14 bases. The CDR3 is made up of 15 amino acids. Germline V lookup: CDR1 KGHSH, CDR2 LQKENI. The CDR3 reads CASSPDMSSADTQYF. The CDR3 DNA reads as TGTGCCAGCTCACCTGATATGAGTTCCGCAGATACGCAGTATTTT.

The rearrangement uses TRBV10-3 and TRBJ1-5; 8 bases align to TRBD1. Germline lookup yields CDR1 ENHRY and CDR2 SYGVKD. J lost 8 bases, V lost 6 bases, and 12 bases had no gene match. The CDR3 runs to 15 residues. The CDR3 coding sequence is TGTGCCATCAGCCGTGGACAGGGAATAAGGGAGCCCCAGCATTTT. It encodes CAISRGQGIREPQHF.

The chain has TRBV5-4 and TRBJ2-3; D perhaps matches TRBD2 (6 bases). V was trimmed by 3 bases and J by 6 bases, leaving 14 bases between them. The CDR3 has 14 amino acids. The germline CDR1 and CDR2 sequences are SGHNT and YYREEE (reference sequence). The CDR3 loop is CASSSTRWSDTQYF. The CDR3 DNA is TGTGCCAGCAGCTCGACTAGGTGGAGCGATACGCAGTATTTT.

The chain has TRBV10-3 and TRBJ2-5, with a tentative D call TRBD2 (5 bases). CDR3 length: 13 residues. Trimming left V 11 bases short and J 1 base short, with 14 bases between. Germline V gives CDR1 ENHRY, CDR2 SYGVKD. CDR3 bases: TGTGCCTCAGCCTGGGAGAGCCAAGAGACCCAGTACTTC. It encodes CASAWESQETQYF.

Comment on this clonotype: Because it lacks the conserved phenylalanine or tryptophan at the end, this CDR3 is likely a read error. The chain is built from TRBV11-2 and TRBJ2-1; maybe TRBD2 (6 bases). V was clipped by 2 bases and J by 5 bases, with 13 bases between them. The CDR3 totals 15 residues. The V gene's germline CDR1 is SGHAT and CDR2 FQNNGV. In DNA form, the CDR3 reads TGTGCCAGCAGCTTACCGGGATTAGCGGACAATGAGCAGTTCTCC. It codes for CASSLPGLADNEQFS.

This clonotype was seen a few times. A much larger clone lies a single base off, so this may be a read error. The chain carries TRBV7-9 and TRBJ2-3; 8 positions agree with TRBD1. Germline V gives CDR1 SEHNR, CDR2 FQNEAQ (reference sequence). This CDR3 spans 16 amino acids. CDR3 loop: CASSLRPGGRTDTHYF. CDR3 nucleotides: TGTGCCAGCAGCTTACGGCCAGGGGGCCGTACAGATACGCACTATTTT.

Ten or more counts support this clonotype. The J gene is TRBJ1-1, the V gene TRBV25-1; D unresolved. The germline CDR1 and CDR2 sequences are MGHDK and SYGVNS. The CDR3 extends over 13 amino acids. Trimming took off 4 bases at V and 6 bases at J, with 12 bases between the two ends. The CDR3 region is CASSGVGDSEAFF. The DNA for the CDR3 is TGTGCCAGCAGTGGGGTGGGAGACTCTGAAGCTTTCTTT.

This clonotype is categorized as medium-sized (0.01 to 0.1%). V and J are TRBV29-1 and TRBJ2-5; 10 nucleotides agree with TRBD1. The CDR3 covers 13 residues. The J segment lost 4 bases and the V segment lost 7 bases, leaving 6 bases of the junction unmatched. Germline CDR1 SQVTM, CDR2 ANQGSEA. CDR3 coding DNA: TGCAGCGGACAGGGGGCGAAAGTAGAGACCCAGTACTTC. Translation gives CSGQGAKVETQYF.

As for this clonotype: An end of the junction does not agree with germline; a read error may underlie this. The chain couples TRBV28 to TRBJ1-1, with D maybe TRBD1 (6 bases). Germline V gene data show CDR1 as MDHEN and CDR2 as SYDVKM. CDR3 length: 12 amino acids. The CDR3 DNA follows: TGCGGGGTCAGGGGCATGAACATTGAAGCTTTCTTC. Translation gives CGVRGMNIEAFF.

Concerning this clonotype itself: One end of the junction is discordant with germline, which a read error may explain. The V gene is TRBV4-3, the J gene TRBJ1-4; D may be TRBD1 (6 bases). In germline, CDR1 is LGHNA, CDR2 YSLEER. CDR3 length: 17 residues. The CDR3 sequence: CTSSQDLSGGRFEKLFF. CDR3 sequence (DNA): TGCACCAGCAGCCAAGACCTCTCGGGGGGCAGGTTCGAAAAACTGTTTTTT.

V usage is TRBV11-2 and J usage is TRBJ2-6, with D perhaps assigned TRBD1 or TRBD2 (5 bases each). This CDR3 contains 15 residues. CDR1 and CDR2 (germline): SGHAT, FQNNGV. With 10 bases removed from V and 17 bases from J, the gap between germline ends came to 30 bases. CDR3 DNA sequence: TGTGCCACCCAGCGGCCGCGCTGTGGGGCCAATGTCTTGACTTTC. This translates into CATQRPRCGANVLTF.